A selection of T cell receptor beta chains follows, all from one sample in a study of radiotherapy plus CTLA-4 blockade in lung cancer. Sequencing used immunoSEQ multiplex PCR; TCRdb keeps in-frame clones, though not all of them. This table has approximately 40,000 clones, 77% appearing once. The source material was peripheral blood, sampled from a patient treated with radiotherapy plus ipilimumab. The receptors here all came from a human donor with non-small cell lung cancer whose response to radiotherapy plus ipilimumab could not be evaluated. The CDR3 runs from the conserved cysteine through the conserved F or W.

cdr3_aa: CAISESTGKETQYF
j_call: TRBJ2-5
v_call: TRBV10-3

cdr3_aa: CAWSVVRGPQYF
j_call: TRBJ2-7
v_call: TRBV30

cdr3_aa: CASSPLTGGNSPLHF
j_call: TRBJ1-6
v_call: TRBV5-1

cdr3_aa: CASSSQTSGRYEQYF
j_call: TRBJ2-7
v_call: TRBV28

cdr3_aa: CASSPLAGHYNEQFF
j_call: TRBJ2-1
v_call: TRBV7-2

cdr3_aa: CASSQDLTGGGQPQHF
j_call: TRBJ1-5
v_call: TRBV4-2

cdr3_aa: CASSPGASGQSYEQYF
j_call: NA
v_call: TRBV4-2

cdr3_aa: CASSYESGGIRGYTF
j_call: TRBJ1-2
v_call: TRBV6-5

cdr3_aa: CASERDRGLGGELFF
j_call: TRBJ2-2
v_call: TRBV6-1

cdr3_aa: CASRGLAGTYEQYF
j_call: TRBJ2-7
v_call: TRBV19

cdr3_aa: CASSQGGTGGLGGEKLFF
j_call: TRBJ1-4
v_call: TRBV7-6

cdr3_aa: CASSFGDRITGELFF
j_call: TRBJ2-2
v_call: TRBV5-4

cdr3_aa: CASSVGASSYNEQFF
j_call: TRBJ2-1
v_call: TRBV9

cdr3_aa: CAWSVLLRGELFF
j_call: TRBJ2-2
v_call: TRBV30

cdr3_aa: CASSPLGREVRNEQFF
j_call: TRBJ2-1
v_call: TRBV18

cdr3_aa: CASSRSGGGSLYEQYF
j_call: TRBJ2-7
v_call: TRBV5-1

cdr3_aa: CASSLLPPAGGPPDTQYF
j_call: TRBJ2-3
v_call: TRBV7-7

cdr3_aa: CASSPGQVHPAF
j_call: TRBJ1-2
v_call: TRBV6-6

cdr3_aa: CASSPFPRGLRNEQYF
j_call: TRBJ2-7
v_call: TRBV4-1

cdr3_aa: CASSHRYRFF
j_call: TRBJ2-1
v_call: TRBV7-9

cdr3_aa: CSAYSPGLEQYF
j_call: TRBJ2-7
v_call: TRBV29-1

cdr3_aa: CASSYSRGYETQYF
j_call: TRBJ2-5
v_call: TRBV6-5

cdr3_aa: CASSPRGTSDEQFF
j_call: TRBJ2-1
v_call: TRBV9

cdr3_aa: CASSLLQPYEQYF
j_call: TRBJ2-7
v_call: TRBV5-6

cdr3_aa: CASRGLAGRGEQFF
j_call: TRBJ2-1
v_call: TRBV27

cdr3_aa: CASSPAPGYNEQFF
j_call: TRBJ2-1
v_call: TRBV7-2